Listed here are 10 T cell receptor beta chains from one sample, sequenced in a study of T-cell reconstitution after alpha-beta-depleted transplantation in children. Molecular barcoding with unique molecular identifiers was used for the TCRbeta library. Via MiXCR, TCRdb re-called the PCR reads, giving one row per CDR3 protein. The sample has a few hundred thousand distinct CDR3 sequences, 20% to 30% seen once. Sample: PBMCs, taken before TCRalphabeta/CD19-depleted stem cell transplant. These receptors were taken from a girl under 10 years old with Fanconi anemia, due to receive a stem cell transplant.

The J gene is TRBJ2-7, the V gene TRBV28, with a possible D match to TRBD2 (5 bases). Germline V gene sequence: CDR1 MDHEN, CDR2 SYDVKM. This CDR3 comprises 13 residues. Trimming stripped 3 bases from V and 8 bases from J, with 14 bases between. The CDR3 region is CASSFRELGKQYF. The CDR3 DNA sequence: TGTGCCAGCAGTTTTCGGGAACTCGGGAAGCAGTACTTC.

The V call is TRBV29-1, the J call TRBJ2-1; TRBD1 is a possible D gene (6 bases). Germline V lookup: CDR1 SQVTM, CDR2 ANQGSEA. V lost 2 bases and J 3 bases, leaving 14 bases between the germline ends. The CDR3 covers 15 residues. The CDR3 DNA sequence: TGCAGCGTTGAATTAGGGGCAGGGGTCTACAATGAGCAGTTCTTC. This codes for CSVELGAGVYNEQFF.

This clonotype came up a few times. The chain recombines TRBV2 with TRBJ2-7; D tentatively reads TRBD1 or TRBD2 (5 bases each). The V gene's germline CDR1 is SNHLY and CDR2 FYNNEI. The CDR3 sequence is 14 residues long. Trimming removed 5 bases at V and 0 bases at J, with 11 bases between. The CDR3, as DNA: TGTGCCAGCAGTCAGGGACCACCCTCCTACGAGCAGTACTTC. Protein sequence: CASSQGPPSYEQYF.

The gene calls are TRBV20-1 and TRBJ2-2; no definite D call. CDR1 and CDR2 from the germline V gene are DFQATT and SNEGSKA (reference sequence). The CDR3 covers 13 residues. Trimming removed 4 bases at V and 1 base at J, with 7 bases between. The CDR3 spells CSANRMNTGELFF. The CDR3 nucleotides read TGCAGTGCTAATCGGATGAACACCGGGGAGCTGTTTTTT.

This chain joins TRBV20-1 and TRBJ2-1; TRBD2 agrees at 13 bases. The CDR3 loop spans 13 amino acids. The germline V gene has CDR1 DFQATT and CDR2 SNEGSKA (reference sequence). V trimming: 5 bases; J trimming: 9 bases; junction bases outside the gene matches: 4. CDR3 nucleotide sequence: TGCAGTGCTGAACTAGCGGGGGGGCCTGAGCAGTTCTTC. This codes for CSAELAGGPEQFF.

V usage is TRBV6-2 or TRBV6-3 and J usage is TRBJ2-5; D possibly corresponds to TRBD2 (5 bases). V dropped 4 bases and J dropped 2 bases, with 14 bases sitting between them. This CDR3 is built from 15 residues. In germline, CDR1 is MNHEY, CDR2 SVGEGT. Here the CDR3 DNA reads TGTGCCAGCAGTTCCCGACTATACTCACAAGAGACCCAGTACTTC. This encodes CASSSRLYSQETQYF.

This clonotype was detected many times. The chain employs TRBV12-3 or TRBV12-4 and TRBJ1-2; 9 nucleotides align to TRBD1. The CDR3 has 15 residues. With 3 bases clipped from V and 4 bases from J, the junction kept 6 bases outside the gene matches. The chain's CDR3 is CASSFGGQGSYGYTF. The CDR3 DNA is TGTGCCAGCAGTTTCGGGGGACAGGGTTCCTATGGCTACACCTTC.

In DNA form, the CDR3 reads TGTGCCAGCAGCGATCGAATGCCGGGCACAGATACGCAGTATTTT. Translating gives CASSDRMPGTDTQYF. This chain joins TRBV7-8 and TRBJ2-3; D not certain. V gave up 5 bases and J gave up 1 base, with 13 bases separating them. The V gene's germline CDR1 is SGHVS and CDR2 FQNEAQ. The CDR3 contains 15 residues.

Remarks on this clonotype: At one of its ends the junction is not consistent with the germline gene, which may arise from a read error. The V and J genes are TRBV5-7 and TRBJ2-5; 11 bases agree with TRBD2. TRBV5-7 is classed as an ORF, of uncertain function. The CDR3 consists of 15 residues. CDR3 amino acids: CASSPTSGNQETQYF. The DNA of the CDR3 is TGTGCCAGCAGCCCGACTAGCGGGAACCAGGAGACCCAGTACTTC.

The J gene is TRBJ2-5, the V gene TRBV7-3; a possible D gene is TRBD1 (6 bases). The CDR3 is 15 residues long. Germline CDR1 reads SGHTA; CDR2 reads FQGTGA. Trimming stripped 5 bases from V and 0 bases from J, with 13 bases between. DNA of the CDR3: TGTGCCAGCAGCCCGGGACAAGTGTACCAAGAGACCCAGTACTTC. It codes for CASSPGQVYQETQYF.